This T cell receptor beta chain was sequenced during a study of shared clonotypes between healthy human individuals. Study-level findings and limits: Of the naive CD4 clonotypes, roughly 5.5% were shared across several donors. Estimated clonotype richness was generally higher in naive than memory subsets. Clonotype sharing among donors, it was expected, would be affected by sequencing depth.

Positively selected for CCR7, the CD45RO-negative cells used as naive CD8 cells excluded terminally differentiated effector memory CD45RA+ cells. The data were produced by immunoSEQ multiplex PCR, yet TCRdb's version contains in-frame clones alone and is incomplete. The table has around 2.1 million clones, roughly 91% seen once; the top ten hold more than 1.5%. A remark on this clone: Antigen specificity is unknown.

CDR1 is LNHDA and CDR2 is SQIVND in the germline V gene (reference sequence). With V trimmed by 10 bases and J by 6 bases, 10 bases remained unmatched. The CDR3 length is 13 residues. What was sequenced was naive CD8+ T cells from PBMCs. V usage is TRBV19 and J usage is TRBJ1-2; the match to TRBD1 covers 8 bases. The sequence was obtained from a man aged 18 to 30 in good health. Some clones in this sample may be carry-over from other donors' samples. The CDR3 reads CATWTGIGDGYTF. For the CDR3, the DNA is TGTGCCACCTGGACAGGGATAGGGGATGGCTACACCTTC.